What follows are 29 T cell receptor beta chains derived from one specimen sequenced in a study of CD8 T cells in Susac syndrome. RNA in amounts of roughly 0.5 to 1 ug was reverse transcribed with random hexamers. MiXCR, applied by TCRdb to the immunoSEQ multiplex PCR reads, yields one record per CDR3 protein. In the table there are around 270,000 distinct CDR3 sequences, 70% to 90% of which are singletons. Source material: CD8+ T cells from PBMCs. These receptors were taken from a human donor with multiple sclerosis.

V and J are TRBV29-1 and TRBJ2-7, with 13 bases lining up with TRBD2. The length of the CDR3 is 18 residues. Germline loops: CDR1 SQVTM, CDR2 ANQGSEA. The trim removed 5 bases at V and 0 bases at J, leaving 13 bases unmatched. CDR3 bases: TGCAGCGTTCTAGGACTAGCGGGAGATCAATGGAGCTCCTACGAGCAGTACTTC. This codes for CSVLGLAGDQWSSYEQYF.

The V and J genes are TRBV4-1 and TRBJ2-6; 15 positions agree with TRBD2. Germline V CDR1 and CDR2: MGHRA, YSYEKL. This CDR3 is 23 amino acids long. V lost 1 base and J lost 2; bases outside the gene matches: 15. CDR3 nucleotide sequence: TGCGCCAGCAGCCAAGGGATCGGGACTAGCGGGAGGAAGGGGCCCACTGGGGCCAACGTCCTGACTTTC. As protein: CASSQGIGTSGRKGPTGANVLTF.

The chain links TRBV7-4 to TRBJ2-5, with D perhaps matching TRBD2 (6 bases). Germline CDR1 SGHVT, CDR2 SQSDAQ. The CDR3 has 17 residues. V was shortened by 4 bases and J by 3 bases, with 21 bases between the two germline ends. The CDR3 DNA is TGTGCCAGCAGCTCCCCGACTGCGGGGAAGAGGGAAGAGACCCAGTACTTC. It translates to CASSSPTAGKREETQYF.

This chain uses TRBV10-2 with TRBJ2-1; 9 nucleotides line up with TRBD2. With 4 bases clipped from V and 6 bases from J, the junction kept 7 bases outside the gene matches. The CDR3 runs to 15 residues. CDR1 is WSHSY and CDR2 is SAAADI in the germline V gene. CDR3: CASSAVAGGPNEQFF. CDR3 nucleotide sequence: TGCGCCAGCAGTGCGGTGGCGGGAGGGCCCAATGAGCAGTTCTTC.

V and J are TRBV6-5 and TRBJ2-7, with D maybe TRBD1 (5 bases). Germline V gives CDR1 MNHEY, CDR2 SVGAGI. This CDR3 has 14 amino acids. The V end lost 7 bases, the J end lost 0 bases, and 13 bases lay between the germline ends. CDR3 region: CASTPVGASYEQYF. The CDR3 DNA reads as TGTGCCAGCACCCCCGTAGGGGCCTCCTACGAGCAGTACTTC.

This clonotype was detected only once. The chain is built from TRBV29-1 and TRBJ1-2; maybe TRBD1 (5 bases). The CDR3 is 16 residues long. CDR1 SQVTM and CDR2 ANQGSEA come from the germline V gene. V lost 6 bases and J lost 0, with 20 bases in between. The CDR3 DNA reads as TGCAGCGTCCTTCCGACCCCAGAAGGGGCTAACTATGGCTACACCTTC. Translation gives CSVLPTPEGANYGYTF.

The chain has TRBV19 and TRBJ2-6, with TRBD1 matching 8 bases. J was trimmed by 0 bases and V by 7 bases; bases with no gene match: 11. The germline V gene encodes CDR1 LNHDA and CDR2 SQIVND (reference sequence). CDR3 size: 18 residues. DNA of the CDR3: TGTGCCAGTATGTACTGGGACAGGAGACACTCTGGGGCCAACGTCCTGACTTTC. Translating gives CASMYWDRRHSGANVLTF.

The chain links TRBV6-2 or TRBV6-3 to TRBJ1-5, with D unclear. Germline V gene data show CDR1 as MNHEY and CDR2 as SVGEGT. The CDR3 runs to 15 residues. Trimming left V 0 bases short and J 2 bases short, with 8 bases between. The CDR3 loop reads CASSYSGMGNQPQHF. The DNA of the CDR3 is TGTGCCAGCAGTTACTCAGGGATGGGCAATCAGCCCCAGCATTTT.

The chain couples TRBV11-2 to TRBJ1-5; 8 bases match TRBD1. Germline V gene sequence: CDR1 SGHAT, CDR2 FQNNGV. This CDR3 contains 17 residues. With 1 base clipped from V and 5 bases from J, the junction kept 10 bases outside the gene matches. The CDR3 nucleotides are TGTGCCAGCAGCTTAGGGAGGGCAGGGGGCTTGGATCAGCCCCAGCATTTT. This gives the protein CASSLGRAGGLDQPQHF.

This clonotype appeared once. The chain employs TRBV12-3 or TRBV12-4 and TRBJ1-1; possible D gene TRBD1, 5 bases. Trimming pared 3 bases from V and 4 bases from J, leaving 12 bases between. The CDR3 runs 14 residues. The CDR3 DNA sequence: TGTGCCAGCAGTTTTTCATCCGGGGGCACTGAAGCTTTCTTT. It codes for CASSFSSGGTEAFF.

Comments on this clonotype: Germline is not matched at one junction end, which may reflect a read error. The chain employs TRBV4-3 and TRBJ2-2; D ambiguous. The CDR3 is 14 amino acids. Germline V CDR1 and CDR2: LGHNA, YSLEER. Written as DNA, the CDR3 is TGCGCCAGCAGTCAAGGACCCGAGGCCGGGGAGCTGTTTTTT. This encodes CASSQGPEAGELFF.

CDR3 sequence: CASSLNSIGNEQFF. For the CDR3, the DNA is TGTGCCAGCAGTTTAAACTCAATAGGCAATGAGCAGTTCTTC. The chain uses TRBV28 and TRBJ2-1; D ambiguous. Germline assignment: CDR1 MDHEN and CDR2 SYDVKM. Trimming left V 2 bases short and J 6 bases short, with 11 bases between. The CDR3 loop spans 14 amino acids.

This rearrangement joins TRBV30 to TRBJ1-1, with D uncertain. Germline V gene lookup returns CDR1 GTSNPN and CDR2 SVGIG (reference sequence). The CDR3 extends over 13 amino acids. V was clipped by 5 bases and J by 1 base, with 11 bases between them. In DNA form, the CDR3 reads TGTGCCTGGGGTAGCGTAACGAACACTGAAGCTTTCTTT. Protein sequence: CAWGSVTNTEAFF.

V usage is TRBV7-9 and J usage is TRBJ2-7; D perhaps matches TRBD1 (6 bases). This CDR3 is built from 16 residues. Deletions cut 1 base from V and 2 bases from J, with 15 bases between. CDR1 is SEHNR, CDR2 FQNEAQ, per germline (reference sequence). The CDR3 spells CASSLERGSRPYEQYF. CDR3 sequence (DNA): TGTGCCAGCAGCTTAGAGAGGGGGTCCCGACCCTACGAGCAGTACTTC.

The chain links TRBV30 to TRBJ2-1; the match to TRBD2 covers 9 bases. The CDR3 spans 14 residues. The V gene's germline CDR1 is GTSNPN and CDR2 SVGIG (reference sequence). V shed 4 bases and J 10 bases; nucleotides not matched to a gene: 11. The CDR3 loop reads CAWTSGLAFPEQFF. CDR3 coding DNA: TGTGCCTGGACGAGTGGACTAGCGTTTCCCGAGCAGTTCTTC.

V and J are TRBV6-2 or TRBV6-3 and TRBJ2-1; the match to TRBD2 covers 7 bases. With V trimmed by 2 bases and J by 4 bases, 8 bases remained unmatched. Germline values: CDR1 MNHEY, CDR2 SVGEGT. CDR3 length: 16 residues. CDR3 DNA: TGTGCCAGCAGTTACCTAGCGGAACCGCCTTACAATGAGCAGTTCTTC. Protein product: CASSYLAEPPYNEQFF.

This chain joins TRBV6-2 or TRBV6-3 and TRBJ1-1; TRBD1 agrees at 8 bases. The CDR3 loop spans 17 amino acids. From germline, CDR1 is MNHEY and CDR2 SVGEGT. J was trimmed by 4 bases and V by 2 bases; bases with no gene match: 12. The CDR3 here is CASSYTPFDRGGTEAFF. CDR3 in DNA: TGTGCCAGCAGTTACACCCCATTTGACAGGGGTGGCACTGAAGCTTTCTTT.

This chain connects TRBV5-4 to TRBJ1-1; tentative D call: TRBD1 (6 bases). Germline V CDR1 and CDR2: SGHNT, YYREEE (reference sequence). The CDR3 sequence is 15 residues long. V lost 4 bases and J lost 4, with 17 bases in between. The CDR3 loop reads CASSPLGGAGTEAFF. CDR3 DNA sequence: TGTGCCAGCAGCCCCTTAGGGGGGGCGGGCACTGAAGCTTTCTTT.

The gene calls are TRBV25-1 and TRBJ2-1; D is unresolved. The CDR3 is 14 amino acids. In germline, CDR1 is MGHDK, CDR2 SYGVNS. V gave up 2 bases and J gave up 3 bases, with 8 bases separating them. The DNA of the CDR3 is TGTGCCAGCAGTGAAGAGGCTAGCTACAATGAGCAGTTCTTC. This codes for CASSEEASYNEQFF.

V and J are TRBV30 and TRBJ2-3; TRBD1 matches at 9 bases. From germline, CDR1 is GTSNPN and CDR2 SVGIG (reference sequence). J lost 2 bases, V lost 2 bases, and 5 bases had no gene match. This CDR3 comprises 15 residues. CDR3 nucleotides: TGTGCCTGGAGTTTCACAGGGGGCCCCACAGATACGCAGTATTTT. Its translation: CAWSFTGGPTDTQYF.

The genes are TRBV12-3 or TRBV12-4 and TRBJ1-3; 11 nucleotides match TRBD1. This CDR3 has 17 residues. J was trimmed by 2 bases and V by 6 bases; bases with no gene match: 9. The CDR3 nucleotides read TGTGCCAGCAGGGAAATCTTGGGACAGGGGGCTGGAAACACCATATATTTT. This gives the protein CASREILGQGAGNTIYF.

The chain combines TRBV7-8 with TRBJ2-5, with TRBD2 identical over 11 bases. Germline V CDR1 and CDR2: SGHVS, FQNEAQ. This CDR3 contains 16 residues. Germline trimming cut 7 bases from V and 1 base from J; bases unmatched to any gene: 8. The CDR3 region has the DNA TGTGCCAGCACCGAAGTAGCGGGAGGGATCCAAGAGACCCAGTACTTC. Translating it yields CASTEVAGGIQETQYF.

This clonotype has a handful of counts. The V gene is TRBV7-2, the J gene TRBJ2-7, with 7 positions matching TRBD2. Germline CDR1 is SGHTA and CDR2 is FQGNSA. V was clipped by 3 bases and J by 3 bases; unmatched bases: 8. The CDR3 spans 15 residues. CDR3 sequence: CASSFHLGLFYEQYF. Written as DNA, the CDR3 is TGTGCCAGCAGCTTCCACTTGGGACTATTCTACGAGCAGTACTTC.

This clonotype has more than one count but fewer than ten. The V call is TRBV9, the J call TRBJ2-7; D gene unclear. Trimming cost V 0 bases and J 3 bases, with 10 bases left between them. Per germline, CDR1 SGDLS and CDR2 YYNGEE. This CDR3 contains 14 residues. The CDR3 DNA follows: TGTGCCAGCAGCGTAGGCGGCAGCCGCTACGAGCAGTACTTC. It specifies CASSVGGSRYEQYF. The whole variable domain, remainder taken from reference TRBV9 and TRBJ2-7, is DSGVTQTPKHLITATGQRVTLRCSPRSGDLSVYWYQQSLDQGLQFLIQYYNGEERAKGNILERFSAQQFPDLHSELNLSSLELGDSALYFCASSVGGSRYEQYFGPGTRLTVT.

This chain connects TRBV25-1 to TRBJ2-5; D remains unclear. The V gene lost 8 bases and the J gene lost 5 bases, with 15 bases spanning the gap. Germline assignment: CDR1 MGHDK and CDR2 SYGVNS. This CDR3 contains 13 residues. CDR3: CASGSGYGETQYF. The CDR3 DNA reads as TGTGCCAGCGGGTCGGGCTACGGGGAGACCCAGTACTTC.

This clonotype was seen a handful of times. The chain joins TRBV4-3 to TRBJ2-7, with D uncertain. V was cut by 0 bases and J by 2 bases, with 11 bases left in between. CDR3 length: 15 amino acids. Germline V lookup: CDR1 LGHNA, CDR2 YSLEER. The CDR3 nucleotides are TGCGCCAGCAGCCAAGACAGGCAGAGGACCTACGAGCAGTACTTC. Its protein is CASSQDRQRTYEQYF.

This chain links TRBV30 with TRBJ2-6; D may be TRBD1 (5 bases). The germline V and J ends were trimmed by 5 bases and 0 bases, with 5 bases remaining between them. Germline CDR1 GTSNPN, CDR2 SVGIG (reference sequence). The CDR3 is 13 amino acids. Here the CDR3 DNA reads TGTGCCTGGGACAGCTCTGGGGCCAACGTCCTGACTTTC. Amino acid sequence: CAWDSSGANVLTF.

This sequence joins TRBV29-1 and TRBJ2-2, with D perhaps matching TRBD1 or TRBD2 (5 bases each). The CDR3 contains 13 residues. V shed 7 bases and J shed 3 bases, with 12 bases lying between them. Germline V gene data show CDR1 as SQVTM and CDR2 as ANQGSEA. Here the CDR3 reads CSGRDVDTGELFF. The CDR3 region has the DNA TGCAGCGGACGGGACGTGGACACCGGGGAGCTGTTTTTT.

The chain recombines TRBV28 with TRBJ2-3; unclear D gene. The V and J ends lost 2 bases and 0 bases respectively, with 15 bases between them. This CDR3 has 17 residues. Per germline, CDR1 MDHEN and CDR2 SYDVKM. CDR3 nucleotides: TGTGCCAGCAGTTTACGTAGAGCCTGGGCTAGCACAGATACGCAGTATTTT. It yields the protein CASSLRRAWASTDTQYF.